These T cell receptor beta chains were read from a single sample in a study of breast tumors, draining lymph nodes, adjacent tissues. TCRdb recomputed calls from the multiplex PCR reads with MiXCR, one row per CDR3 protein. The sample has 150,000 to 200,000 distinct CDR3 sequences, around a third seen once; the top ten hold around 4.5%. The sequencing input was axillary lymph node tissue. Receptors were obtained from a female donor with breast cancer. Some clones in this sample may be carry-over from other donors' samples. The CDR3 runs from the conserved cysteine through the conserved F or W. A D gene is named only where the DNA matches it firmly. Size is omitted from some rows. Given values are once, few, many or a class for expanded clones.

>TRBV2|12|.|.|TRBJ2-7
CASSDNSYEQYF
TGTGCCAGCAGTGACAACTCCTACGAGCAGTACTTC
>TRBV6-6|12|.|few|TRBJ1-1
CASRPEAGWAFF
TGTGCCAGCAGACCCGAGGCAGGGTGGGCTTTCTTT
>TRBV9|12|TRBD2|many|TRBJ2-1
CASSGTSGEVFF
TGTGCCAGCAGCGGCACTAGCGGGGAAGTGTTCTTC
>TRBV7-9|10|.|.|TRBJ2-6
CASSLNVLTF
TGTGCCAGCAGCTTAAACGTCCTGACTTTC
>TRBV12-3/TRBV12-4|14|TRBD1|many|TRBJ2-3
CASSRDRGKDTQYF
TGTGCCAGCAGCCGGGACAGGGGGAAAGATACGCAGTATTTT
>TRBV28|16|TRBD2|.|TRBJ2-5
CASSPRLAELQETQYF
TGTGCCAGCAGTCCCCGGCTAGCGGAGCTCCAAGAGACCCAGTACTTC
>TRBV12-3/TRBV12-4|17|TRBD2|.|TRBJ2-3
CASSLSGLAGATDTQYF
TGTGCCAGCAGTTTATCGGGGCTAGCGGGGGCAACAGATACGCAGTATTTT
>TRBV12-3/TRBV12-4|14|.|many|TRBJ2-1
CASASRGSYNEQFF
TGTGCCAGCGCGAGCCGCGGCTCCTACAATGAGCAGTTCTTC
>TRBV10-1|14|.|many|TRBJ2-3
CASMGTSAADTQYF
TGCGCCAGCATGGGGACATCGGCCGCAGATACGCAGTATTTT
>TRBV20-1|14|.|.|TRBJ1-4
CSASEASTDEKLFF
TGCAGTGCTAGCGAGGCTAGCACAGATGAAAAACTGTTTTTT
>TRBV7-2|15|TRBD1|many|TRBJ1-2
CASSLDGTGGYGYTF
TGTGCCAGCAGCTTAGATGGGACAGGGGGCTATGGCTACACCTTC
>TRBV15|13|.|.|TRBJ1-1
CATSRDRPDEASF
TGTGCCACCAGCAGAGATAGGCCCGATGAAGCTTCCTTT
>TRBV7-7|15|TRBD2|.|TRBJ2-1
CASSPRTSGNDEQFF
TGTGCTAGCAGCCCCCGGACTAGCGGGAATGATGAGCAGTTCTTC
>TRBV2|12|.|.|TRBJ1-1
CASTTSIAEAFF
TGTGCCTCTACGACAAGTATAGCTGAAGCTTTCTTT
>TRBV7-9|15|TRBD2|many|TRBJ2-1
CASSPRGAGEFEQFF
TGTGCCAGCAGCCCGAGAGGGGCGGGAGAGTTCGAGCAGTTCTTC
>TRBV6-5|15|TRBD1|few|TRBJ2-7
CASTHSGTGFGEQYF
TGTGCCAGCACCCATTCCGGGACAGGGTTTGGAGAGCAGTACTTC
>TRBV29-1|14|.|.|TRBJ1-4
CSVLKGGTNEKLFF
TGCAGCGTCTTGAAGGGAGGCACTAATGAAAAACTGTTTTTT
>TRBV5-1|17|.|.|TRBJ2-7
CASSLRGVDSVSYEQYF
TGCGCCAGCAGCCTGAGGGGGGTGGACAGCGTCTCCTACGAGCAGTACTTC
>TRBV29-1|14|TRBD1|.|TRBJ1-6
CSVGRTGRNSPLHF
TGCAGCGTCGGCCGGACAGGGCGTAATTCACCCCTCCACTTT
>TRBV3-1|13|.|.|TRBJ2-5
CASSQSRGETQYF
TGTGCCAGCAGCCAATCCAGGGGAGAGACCCAGTACTTC
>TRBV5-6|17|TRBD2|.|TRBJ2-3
CASSPVRNSGRADTQYF
TGTGCCAGCAGCCCGGTGCGGAATAGCGGGAGGGCAGATACGCAGTATTTT
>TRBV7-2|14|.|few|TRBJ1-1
CASSLAGAGTEAFF
TGTGCCAGCAGCTTAGCGGGGGCGGGGACTGAAGCTTTCTTT
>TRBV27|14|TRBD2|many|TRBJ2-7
CASSLSPSGYEQYF
TGTGCCAGCAGTTTATCTCCTAGCGGCTACGAGCAGTACTTC
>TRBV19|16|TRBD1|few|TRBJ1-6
CAGSADRASYNSPLHF
TGTGCCGGTAGTGCTGACAGGGCCTCCTATAATTCACCCCTCCACTTT
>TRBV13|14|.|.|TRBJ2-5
CASSATARRETQYF
TGTGCCAGCAGCGCCACGGCAAGGCGGGAGACCCAGTACTTC
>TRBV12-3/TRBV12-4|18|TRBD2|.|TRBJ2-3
CASSLSLASGVSTDTQYF
TGTGCCAGCAGTTTATCCCTGGCCAGCGGGGTTAGCACAGATACGCAGTATTTT
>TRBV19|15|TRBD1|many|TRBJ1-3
CASSIFQGARNTIYF
TGTGCCAGTAGTATCTTCCAGGGGGCGAGAAACACCATATATTTT
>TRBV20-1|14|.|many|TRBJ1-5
CSARDLESDQPQHF
TGCAGTGCTAGAGATCTGGAATCGGATCAGCCCCAGCATTTT
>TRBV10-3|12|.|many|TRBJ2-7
CAIATVSYEQYF
TGTGCCATCGCCACAGTCTCCTACGAGCAGTACTTC
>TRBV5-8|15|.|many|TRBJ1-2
CASSSDSTDNYGYTF
TGTGCCAGCAGCTCGGATTCGACAGATAACTATGGCTACACCTTC
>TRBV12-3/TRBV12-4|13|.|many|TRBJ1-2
CAILHAGNYGYTF
TGTGCCATCCTCCACGCAGGCAACTATGGCTACACCTTC
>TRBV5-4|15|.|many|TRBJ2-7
CASSLLTANPYEQYF
TGTGCCAGCAGCTTGTTGACAGCTAATCCCTACGAGCAGTACTTC
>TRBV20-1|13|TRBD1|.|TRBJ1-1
CSADRGRNTEAFF
TGCAGTGCCGACAGGGGGCGGAACACTGAAGCTTTCTTT
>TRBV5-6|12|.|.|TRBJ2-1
CATSLLRADQFF
TGTGCCACCAGCTTGCTTCGTGCCGATCAGTTCTTC
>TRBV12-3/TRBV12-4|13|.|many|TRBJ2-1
CASSEGGASSPFF
TGTGCCAGCAGTGAGGGGGGTGCGTCAAGTCCGTTCTTC
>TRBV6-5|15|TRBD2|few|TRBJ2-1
CASSKVAGAYNEQFF
TGTGCCAGCAGTAAAGTAGCGGGAGCCTACAATGAGCAGTTCTTC
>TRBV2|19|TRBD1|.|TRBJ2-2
CASSYSLYARDRGHRGAVF
TGTGCCAGCAGTTACTCGTTATACGCCCGGGACAGGGGACACCGGGGAGCTGTTTTT
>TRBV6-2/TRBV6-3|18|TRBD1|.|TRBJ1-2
CASIGTRDRSSTNYGYTF
TGTGCCAGCATCGGAACCCGGGACAGAAGCTCTACTAACTACGGCTACACCTTC
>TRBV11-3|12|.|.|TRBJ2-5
CASSVVEETQYF
TGTGCCAGCAGCGTAGTCGAAGAGACCCAGTACTTC
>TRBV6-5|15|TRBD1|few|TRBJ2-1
CASSPGTGANNEQFF
TGTGCCAGCAGTCCCGGGACAGGGGCCAACAATGAGCAGTTCTTC
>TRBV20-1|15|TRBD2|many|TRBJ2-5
CSARVRYGRSETQYF
TGCAGTGCTAGAGTGCGGTACGGGAGGTCGGAGACCCAGTACTTC
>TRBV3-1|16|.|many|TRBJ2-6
CASSHLQGTGANVLTF
TGTGCCAGCAGCCACCTACAGGGAACTGGGGCCAACGTCCTGACTTTC
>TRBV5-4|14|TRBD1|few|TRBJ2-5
CASTHRGPEETQYF
TGTGCCAGCACCCACAGGGGGCCGGAAGAGACCCAGTACTTC